This TCR beta chain was sequenced for a study of blood T cell repertoires in COVID-19. Study in general: From the United States, Italy and Spain came samples of acute and convalescent COVID-19.

V gave up 0 bases and J gave up 0 bases; unmatched junction bases: 0. This CDR3 region has 15 residues. Germline CDR1 SGHRS, CDR2 YFSETQ. Under the authors' procedure: Estimated nucleated cell counts came from reference gene primer amplification. Sequenced by immunoSEQ multiplex PCR; TCRdb stores in-frame clones only, minus some. V and J calls and clone size are given by that table; D and trimming were obtained from the DNA. The data show about 190,000 clones, 65% to 85% seen once. This clone was counted once. This chain uses TRBV5-1 with TRBJ2-1, with TRBD1 identical over 7 bases. The origin of this receptor is a man in his fifties or sixties with active or convalescent COVID-19. Sequencing was done on a sample of peripheral blood. The DNA for the CDR3 is TGCGCCAGCAGCTTGGGGGACAGCTCCTACAATGAGCAGTTCTTC. Translated: CASSLGDSSYNEQFF. The full variable domain, with the rest looked up from reference TRBV5-1 and TRBJ2-1, is KAGVTQTPRYLIKTRGQQVTLSCSPISGHRSVSWYQQTPGQGLQFLFEYFSETQRNKGNFPGRFSGRQFSNSRSEMNVSTLELGDSALYLCASSLGDSSYNEQFFGPGTRLTVL.